Sequencing of this TCR beta chain was carried out in a study of OX40 agonist ivuxolimab in advanced cancers. Study at large: Across the patients, intravenous ivuxolimab was delivered every 2 weeks at 0.01 to 10 mg/kg. Treatment received earlier with anti-PD-1, anti-PD-L1 or anti-CTLA-4 agents was allowed, and around 36% had some. Study results and limitations: On average, CD8+ T cells had more expanded clones than CD4+. Antigen specificity remained undetermined for the expanded peripheral T cells.

About this clone: Antigen unknown. A read error may produce the germline difference seen at one junction end.

Germline lookup yields CDR1 SGHTA and CDR2 FQGNSA. The CDR3 length is 15 residues. TCRdb's table, derived via immunoSEQ multiplex PCR, lists solely in-frame clones and lacks some. The profile shows 45,000 or so clones, roughly 78% of them singletons. Sample: CD4+ or CD8+ T cells sorted from blood, taken in a trial of the OX40 agonist ivuxolimab. The TCR comes from an adult with an advanced solid tumor such as melanoma, head and neck, liver or kidney cancer. The chain recombines TRBV7-2 with TRBJ1-1; D unresolved. Here the CDR3 reads CVSSLGYLGLTEAFF. The CDR3 DNA reads as TGTGTCAGCAGCTTAGGGTATTTAGGGCTCACTGAAGCTTTCTTT. Variable domain in full (rest from reference TRBV7-2 and TRBJ1-1): GAGVSQSPSNKVTEKGKDVELRCDPISGHTALYWYRQSLGQGLEFLIYFQGNSAPDKSGLPSDRFSAERTGGSVSTLTIQRTQQEDSAVYLCVSSLGYLGLTEAFFGQGTRLTVV.